Listed below are T cell receptor beta chains from one sample, sequenced in a study of identical twins. Each CDR3 protein is one row after TCRdb ran MiXCR on the 5' RACE reads. This sample carries 1.5 million to 2 million distinct CDR3 sequences, 32% of them seen once, and the ten largest clones take about 0.27%. The sequenced sample consisted of cord blood. The source is a newborn girl in good health. Each CDR3 is given with its conserved first and last residue. A D gene is named only where the DNA matches it firmly. Part of the rows lack a size; the others show once, few, many or a class for expanded clones.

CDR3 | DNA | J | size | D | V
CASSGTPLETQYF | TGTGCCAGCAGTGGCACCCCGCTAGAGACCCAGTACTTC | TRBJ2-5 | NA | NA | TRBV25-1
CASSQDGRTGEFF | TGTGCCAGCAGCCAAGATGGCCGGACTGGTGAGTTCTTC | TRBJ2-1 | NA | NA | TRBV14
CASSSGLAGCNEQFF | TGTGCCAGCAGCTCTGGACTAGCGGGTTGCAATGAGCAGTTCTTC | TRBJ2-1 | NA | TRBD2 | TRBV7-6
CASSLGLADNVYNEQFF | TGCGCCAGCAGCTTGGGACTAGCGGACAACGTATACAATGAGCAGTTCTTC | TRBJ2-1 | few | TRBD2 | TRBV5-1
CSAFGTSAYNEQFF | TGCAGTGCTTTCGGGACTAGCGCCTACAATGAGCAGTTCTTC | TRBJ2-1 | NA | TRBD2 | TRBV20-1
CASSLVGLGDTQYF | TGTGCCAGCAGCTTAGTTGGTTTGGGGGATACGCAGTATTTT | TRBJ2-3 | few | NA | TRBV11-1
CASRETGSGNIQYF | TGTGCCAGCAGAGAAACGGGTTCGGGAAACATTCAGTACTTC | TRBJ2-4 | few | NA | TRBV2
CGIKGRRDTQYF | TGTGGCATCAAGGGGAGGCGAGATACGCAGTATTTT | TRBJ2-3 | NA | NA | TRBV10-3
CSVEGKPSSGNTIYF | TGCAGCGTTGAAGGAAAGCCGAGCTCTGGAAACACCATATATTTT | TRBJ1-3 | NA | NA | TRBV29-1
CASSTSGGASGQFF | TGTGCCAGCAGTACTAGCGGGGGGGCCTCCGGGCAGTTCTTC | TRBJ2-1 | few | TRBD2 | TRBV12-3/TRBV12-4
CSALNRGNQPQHF | TGCAGTGCTCTTAACAGGGGCAATCAGCCCCAGCATTTT | TRBJ1-5 | few | NA | TRBV20-1
CASTTDREAFF | TGTGCCAGCACCACGGACAGGGAAGCTTTCTTT | TRBJ1-1 | NA | TRBD1 | TRBV12-3/TRBV12-4
CASSHYGLATNNEQYF | TGTGCCAGCAGCCACTACGGACTAGCGACCAACAATGAGCAGTACTTC | TRBJ2-5 | NA | TRBD2 | TRBV4-2
CASSDVDTEAFF | TGCGCCAGCTCGGACGTGGACACTGAAGCTTTCTTT | TRBJ1-1 | NA | NA | TRBV5-1
CASSVIGQGAAETQYF | TGTGCCAGCAGTGTAATTGGACAGGGGGCAGCAGAGACCCAGTACTTC | TRBJ2-5 | NA | TRBD1 | TRBV28
CASSFYGGLPSYEQYF | TGTGCCAGCAGCTTCTACGGGGGGCTTCCCTCGTACGAGCAGTACTTC | TRBJ2-7 | few | NA | TRBV5-5
CASSLIPWTGKETQYF | TGTGCCAGCAGCTTAATCCCATGGACAGGGAAGGAGACCCAGTACTTC | TRBJ2-5 | NA | TRBD1 | TRBV7-9
CSASDRTKNIQYF | TGCAGTGCTAGCGACAGAACCAAAAACATTCAGTACTTC | TRBJ2-4 | many | NA | TRBV20-1
CASSQDASTDTQYF | TGCGCCAGCAGCCAAGATGCCAGCACAGATACGCAGTATTTT | TRBJ2-3 | few | NA | TRBV4-1
CASSPSGIYNEQFF | TGTGCCAGCAGTCCGAGCGGGATCTACAATGAGCAGTTCTTC | TRBJ2-1 | NA | TRBD2 | TRBV6-1
CAISEGPLAKNIQYF | TGTGCCATCAGTGAGGGCCCACTAGCCAAAAACATTCAGTACTTC | TRBJ2-4 | NA | NA | TRBV10-3
CASSVRGETIYNEQFF | TGTGCCAGCAGCGTTAGGGGGGAGACGATTTACAATGAGCAGTTCTTC | TRBJ2-1 | few | NA | TRBV6-1
CASSSSGSDIQYF | TGTGCCAGCAGTTCGAGCGGGAGTGACATTCAGTACTTC | TRBJ2-4 | few | TRBD2 | TRBV27
CASSTGLAPYNEQYF | TGCGCCAGCAGCACGGGACTAGCGCCCTACAATGAGCAGTACTTC | TRBJ2-7 | NA | TRBD2 | TRBV5-1
CSVEGQGYYGYTF | TGCAGCGTTGAGGGACAGGGGTACTATGGCTACACCTTC | TRBJ1-2 | many | TRBD1 | TRBV29-1
CASTDRAQEPQHF | TGTGCCAGTACTGACAGGGCCCAAGAGCCCCAGCATTTT | TRBJ1-5 | NA | TRBD1 | TRBV19
CSASGQGGVEQYF | TGCAGTGCTAGTGGTCAGGGGGGGGTCGAGCAGTACTTC | TRBJ2-7 | few | NA | TRBV20-1
CASSTTSVPYNEQYF | TGCGCCAGCAGCACAACTAGCGTCCCCTACAATGAGCAGTACTTC | TRBJ2-5 | NA | TRBD2 | TRBV5-1
CASSLYPWRGALVSTDTQYF | TGTGCCAGCAGCTTATACCCCTGGCGGGGGGCTCTGGTGAGCACAGATACGCAGTATTTT | TRBJ2-3 | NA | TRBD2 | TRBV7-2
CASSQGSSGVADTQYF | TGTGCCAGCAGCCAAGGGAGTAGCGGGGTAGCAGATACGCAGTATTTT | TRBJ2-3 | NA | TRBD2 | TRBV4-2
CASQRFSYNEQFF | TGTGCCAGCCAGCGGTTTTCCTACAATGAGCAGTTCTTC | TRBJ2-1 | NA | NA | TRBV2
CSAPGQGDYYGYTF | TGCAGTGCCCCAGGACAGGGGGACTACTATGGCTACACCTTC | TRBJ1-2 | few | TRBD1 | TRBV20-1
CASSHPKRTGTKYEQYF | TGTGCCAGCAGCCATCCTAAGAGGACCGGGACTAAGTACGAGCAGTACTTC | TRBJ2-7 | few | TRBD2 | TRBV3-1
CAISSGSLDNEQFF | TGTGCCATCAGCAGCGGGAGCCTCGACAATGAGCAGTTCTTC | TRBJ2-1 | NA | TRBD2 | TRBV10-3
CASSFHQGNEQFF | TGTGCCAGCAGTTTTCATCAGGGCAATGAGCAGTTCTTC | TRBJ2-1 | few | NA | TRBV28
CSASFVGGSGNTIYF | TGCAGCGCCAGCTTTGTAGGCGGCTCTGGAAACACCATATATTTT | TRBJ1-3 | NA | NA | TRBV29-1
CASSQDPGAGYGYTF | TGCGCCAGCAGCCAAGATCCGGGGGCCGGCTATGGCTACACCTTC | TRBJ1-2 | NA | NA | TRBV4-1
CASSLNLVGADTQYF | TGTGCCAGCAGTTTAAATTTGGTGGGCGCAGATACGCAGTATTTT | TRBJ2-3 | NA | NA | TRBV12-3/TRBV12-4
CASSLAESGANVPTF | TGTGCCAGCAGTTTAGCGGAGTCTGGGGCCAACGTCCCGACTTTC | TRBJ2-6 | NA | NA | TRBV28
CASSWVAASTDTQYF | TGTGCCAGCAGTTGGGTAGCGGCTAGCACAGATACGCAGTATTTT | TRBJ2-3 | once | NA | TRBV28
CASSPKAGGSTDTQYF | TGTGCCAGCTCACCGAAAGCGGGGGGCAGCACAGATACGCAGTATTTT | TRBJ2-3 | NA | TRBD2 | TRBV18
CSAQTGGGGNQPQHF | TGCAGTGCTCAAACAGGGGGCGGTGGCAATCAGCCCCAGCATTTT | TRBJ1-5 | NA | TRBD1 | TRBV20-1
CASSPGQLYEQYF | TGTGCCAGCAGCCCGGGACAGCTCTACGAGCAGTACTTC | TRBJ2-7 | many | TRBD1 | TRBV2